This TCR beta chain emerged from a study of CD8+ T cells in alopecia areata (dated by TCRdb to 2017 to 2018). Looking at the study overall: The treated patients, all with moderate-to-severe alopecia areata, were enrolled in an open-label pilot trial of oral tofacitinib given at 5 to 10 mg twice daily. immunoSEQ multiplex PCR using 35 Vbeta forward primers and 13 Jbeta reverse primers was used to amplify TCRbeta CDR3 regions. The RNA source kit depended on sample type: the PAXgene miRNA kit for fixed scalp, the miRNeasy kit for PBMCs, and the RNeasy kit for mouse skin. Scalp clonality was compared among normal scalp (n=4), patchy alopecia areata scalp (n=8), and alopecia totalis/universalis scalp (n=8). Biopsies were taken from tofacitinib-treated patients at baseline and at 4 and 24 weeks of treatment, and a later scalp biopsy was taken in several of the tofacitinib-treated patients. High-throughput TCRbeta sequencing was used to examine T cell clonal expansion in alopecia areata in both the C3H/HeJ mouse model and human patients. Tofacitinib was given for 6 to 18 months, followed by 6 months of follow-up off drug to assess delayed response and recurrence. In humans, TCRbeta sequencing was performed on scalp tissue and on sorted CD4+ and CD8+ peripheral blood T cells from healthy controls and from patients with patchy or totalis/universalis alopecia areata. Findings and caveats that apply to the study as a whole: TCR sequences shared between patients were less clear than in mice, possibly partly because of HLA diversity in the patient population. Unlike mouse skin, which is dominated by gammadelta T cells, normal human skin has resident alphabeta T cells that are also sequenced, and this complicates analysis of the scalp TCR repertoire. Compared with normal scalp, lesional scalp had higher clonality and more expanded CD8+ clones, particularly in alopecia totalis/universalis, a pattern that suggests antigenic drive.

Taken with the paper, the label for time point translates to: baseline before oral tofacitinib. From alopecia areata patients, peripheral blood was collected along with lesional scalp punch biopsies. PBMCs were isolated by density centrifugation and stained for CD3, CD4 and CD8, after which CD4+ and CD8+ T cells were sorted on a FACSAria. About this clone itself: Its specific antigen is unknown. Per-nucleotide qualities are absent, and no much larger clonotype sits a single base away.

Library preparation used the immunoSEQ multiplex PCR assay. RNA was extracted from all samples and reverse transcribed into cDNA as template for TCR sequencing. First-strand cDNA was synthesized using SuperScript III with a 2:1 mix of oligo-dT and random hexamers. Amplification bias was assessed with a synthetic immune receptor repertoire, and residual bias was removed computationally. The original pipeline was this. Raw reads were preprocessed to remove errors, and CDR3 was defined according to IMGT conventions as the region from the conserved cysteine to phenylalanine. To get clonality, Shannon entropy was normalized by log2 of the number of productive unique TCRs and the result was subtracted from 1. Whether scalp clones were CD4 or CD8 was inferred by matching scalp TCRbeta sequences against CD4 and CD8 repertoires sorted from blood. TCRdb took over this immuneACCESS table, retaining in-frame rearrangements with V and J assigned. Such tables are incomplete; in checked studies, under half of the missing clones stem from an unresolved V gene, and the remainder is unexplained. The V and J calls and the clone size are those of that table, but D and trimming were determined from the DNA. A total of hundreds of thousands of clones appear in this sample, 67% of them only once. The ten top clones hold 1% to 1.5% of the sample.

The CDR3 runs 12 amino acids, cysteine and phenylalanine included. The retained sequence is limited to the CDR3, 36 bases, with the frame set at the first base. V is shortened by 5 bases, J by 5 bases, and the region joining them spans 13 bases. Sequences GTSNPN (CDR1) and SVGIG (CDR2) are obtained from the germline V gene (reference sequence). The sequence joins TRBV30 to TRBJ2-7; the D gene cannot be named for sure. The sample consisted of CD4+ T cells sorted from blood, taken at week 0. The TCR originated in a human donor with alopecia areata. The DNA is TGTGCCTGGCGGGCCCTTAGGGACGAGCAGTACTTC. Translated, this is CAWRALRDEQYF. The full variable domain, with segments outside the CDR3 supplied by the reference TRBV30 and TRBJ2-7 proteins, appears as SQTIHQWPATLVQPVGSPLSLECTVEGTSNPNLYWYRQAAGRGLQLLFYSVGIGQISSEVPQNLSASRPQDRQFILSSKKLLLSDSGFYLCAWRALRDEQYFGPGTRLTVT.